The TCR beta chain under discussion was sequenced for a study of cytomegalovirus exposure and HLA in healthy donors. This clone was counted a single time. Its antigen is undetermined. Study-wide results and limits: Most subjects had HLA-A and HLA-B alleles reportedly predicted accurately by TCR beta sequences. Per a prior analysis, the majority of TCR beta V segments were productive roughly 90% or roughly 30% of the time.

Germline V gene sequence: CDR1 ENHRY, CDR2 SYGVKD. The CDR3 covers 13 residues. V shed 6 bases and J shed 0 bases, with 7 bases lying between them. With 60 Vbeta and 13 Jbeta primers, the PCR was carried out. Repertoires were generated with immunoSEQ multiplex PCR, while TCRdb's copy carries only in-frame clones and drops some. Of 130,000 to 150,000 clones detected, over 60% appear once; the ten largest clones hold 1.5% to 2%. This chain joins TRBV10-3 and TRBJ2-3; D is uncertain. The TCR sequence derives from a woman between 18 and 30 years old in good health and CMV-seronegative. The specimen was PBMCs. The CDR3: CAIRPGSTDTQYF. The CDR3 DNA sequence: TGTGCCATCAGGCCCGGGAGCACAGATACGCAGTATTTT.